Listed below are T cell receptor beta chains from one sample, sequenced in a study of blood T cell repertoires in COVID-19. The protocol was immunoSEQ multiplex PCR, while the TCRdb copy is restricted to in-frame clones and leaves out a portion. This sample yields a few hundred thousand clones, of which more than 85% are seen a single time; around 20% belongs to the top ten. Material: PBMCs or T cells enriched from blood (not recorded which). These receptors were collected from a woman in her 30s who had recovered from COVID-19. Each CDR3 is given with its conserved first and last residue. The D gene is left open where the match is weak. Clone size is given for some rows only: seen once, a few or many times, or a class if the clone is expanded.

v_gene	j_gene	len	d_gene	abundance	CDR3aa	CDR3nt
TRBV4-1	TRBJ1-2	19	TRBD1	once	CASSQVVVGGQLTSYGYTF	TGCGCCAGCAGCCAAGTTGTCGTAGGGGGCCAGCTCACTTCCTATGGCTACACCTTC
TRBV6-2/TRBV6-3	TRBJ2-2	14	.	.	CASRYTGNTGELFF	TGTGCCAGCAGGTACACAGGGAACACCGGGGAGCTGTTTTTT
TRBV2	TRBJ2-7	15	TRBD1	few	CASAPGQGALIEQYF	TGTGCCAGCGCCCCCGGACAGGGGGCGTTGATTGAGCAGTACTTC
TRBV7-7	TRBJ2-1	16	TRBD2	.	CASSLGTSGGHNEQFF	TGTGCTAGCAGCTTAGGGACTAGCGGGGGACACAATGAGCAGTTCTTC
TRBV6-5	TRBJ1-5	14	.	.	CASSSPSSNQPQHF	TGTGCCAGCAGTTCACCGAGTAGCAATCAGCCCCAGCATTTT
TRBV7-9	TRBJ1-1	15	TRBD1	.	CASSIPTGGVTEAFF	TGTGCCAGCAGCATACCTACAGGGGGCGTAACTGAAGCTTTCTTT
TRBV28	TRBJ1-1	14	.	.	CASSENRVDTEAFF	TGTGCCAGCAGTGAAAACAGGGTGGACACTGAAGCTTTCTTT
TRBV28	TRBJ2-4	16	.	once	CASSLEQKAGRFIQYF	TGTGCCAGCAGTTTAGAACAAAAGGCAGGGAGGTTCATTCAGTACTTC
TRBV2	TRBJ2-7	13	TRBD2	.	CAGTSGRRREQYF	TGTGCCGGGACTAGCGGGAGACGTCGCGAGCAGTACTTC
TRBV4-1	TRBJ1-1	14	.	.	CASSQGRGGTEAFF	TGCGCCAGCAGCCAGGGACGCGGGGGCACTGAAGCTTTCTTT
TRBV3-1/TRBV3-2	TRBJ2-7	14	.	.	CASSPYLAGHEQYF	TGTGCCAGCAGCCCCTATTTGGCGGGACACGAGCAGTACTTC
TRBV6-2/TRBV6-3	TRBJ2-7	13	.	.	CASTPPGVHEQYF	TGTGCCAGCACCCCTCCCGGGGTCCACGAGCAGTACTTC
TRBV19	TRBJ1-5	13	.	.	CASSKQVLQPQHF	TGTGCCAGTAGTAAACAGGTTTTACAGCCCCAGCATTTT
TRBV18	TRBJ2-7	13	.	.	CASSPSGAYEQYF	TGTGCCAGCTCACCCTCGGGGGCCTACGAGCAGTACTTC
TRBV5-1	TRBJ1-6	13	.	.	CASSISGDSPLHF	TGCGCCAGCAGCATATCAGGGGATTCACCCCTCCACTTT
TRBV6-2/TRBV6-3	TRBJ1-2	14	.	.	CASSYGGSPWGYTF	TGTGCCAGCAGTTACGGGGGCAGCCCTTGGGGCTACACCTTC
TRBV19	TRBJ1-2	14	TRBD1	.	CASSRETGGYGYTF	TGTGCCAGTAGTCGCGAGACAGGGGGCTATGGCTACACCTTC
TRBV7-9	TRBJ1-2	17	.	once	CASSFPAGGAPNYGYTF	TGTGCCAGCAGCTTCCCTGCTGGGGGGGCGCCTAACTATGGCTACACCTTC
TRBV27	TRBJ1-1	13	TRBD1	.	CASRYRGYTEAFF	TGTGCCAGCCGATACAGGGGATACACTGAAGCTTTCTTT
TRBV6-4	TRBJ1-5	13	.	.	CASSTGGGQPQHF	TGTGCCAGCAGTACGGGGGGGGGACAGCCCCAGCATTTT
TRBV3-1/TRBV3-2	TRBJ2-7	17	TRBD1	.	CASSQDRDRILSYEQYF	TGTGCCAGCAGCCAAGACCGGGACAGGATATTATCCTACGAGCAGTACTTC
TRBV9	TRBJ2-1	14	.	.	CASSGRDSYNEQFF	TGTGCCAGCAGCGGCCGGGACTCTTACAATGAGCAGTTCTTC
TRBV19	TRBJ2-6	18	.	.	CASSTQGGGYSGANVLTF	TGTGCCAGTAGTACGCAAGGGGGGGGCTACTCTGGGGCCAACGTCCTGACTTTC
TRBV28	TRBJ1-2	13	.	.	CASSNRVGYGYTF	TGTGCCAGCAGTAACAGGGTAGGCTATGGCTACACCTTC
TRBV12-3/TRBV12-4	TRBJ1-2	13	TRBD1	.	CASRAGTGAGYTF	TGTGCCAGCAGGGCCGGGACAGGTGCTGGCTACACCTTC
TRBV30	TRBJ1-5	13	TRBD1	once	CAWSVQGAEPQHF	TGTGCCTGGAGTGTACAGGGGGCTGAACCCCAGCATTTT
TRBV4-1	TRBJ2-1	14	.	once	CASSPEVGRNEQFF	TGCGCCAGCAGCCCCGAGGTGGGGCGAAATGAGCAGTTCTTC
TRBV11-3	TRBJ2-1	15	.	.	CASSLDRGSFNEQFF	TGTGCCAGCAGCTTAGATCGCGGCAGTTTTAATGAGCAGTTCTTC
TRBV5-1	TRBJ2-1	14	.	.	CASSFSGTYNEQFF	TGCGCCAGCAGCTTTAGCGGAACCTACAATGAGCAGTTCTTC
TRBV4-1	TRBJ2-4	19	TRBD2	.	CASSQPTSGSVGAKNIQYF	TGCGCCAGCAGCCAACCGACTAGCGGGAGCGTGGGAGCCAAAAACATTCAGTACTTC
TRBV18	TRBJ1-2	13	.	.	CASSPNQGDGYTF	TGTGCCAGCTCACCGAACCAGGGTGATGGCTACACCTTC
TRBV5-1	TRBJ2-5	14	TRBD1	once	CASSSGQPQETQYF	TGCGCCAGCAGCTCGGGACAGCCACAAGAGACCCAGTACTTC
TRBV12-5	TRBJ2-5	17	TRBD2	.	CASGLNGGLAGKETQYF	TGTGCTAGTGGTTTGAACGGGGGACTAGCGGGGAAAGAGACCCAGTACTTC
TRBV5-1	TRBJ1-1	15	.	.	CASSSMTGGYTEAFF	TGCGCCAGCAGCTCAATGACAGGCGGATACACTGAAGCTTTCTTT
TRBV5-4	TRBJ1-6	17	.	.	CASSLGRGAGNNSPLHF	TGTGCCAGCAGCTTGGGTAGGGGTGCTGGCAATAATTCACCCCTCCACTTT
TRBV28	TRBJ1-3	14	TRBD1	.	CASRLGQGRNTIYF	TGTGCCAGCAGGCTGGGACAGGGTAGAAACACCATATATTTT
TRBV28	TRBJ1-5	15	.	.	CASSFGGDGNQPQHF	TGTGCCAGCAGTTTCGGAGGGGATGGCAATCAGCCCCAGCATTTT
TRBV11-3	TRBJ2-3	17	TRBD1	.	CASGGQGGGSSTDTQYF	TGTGCCAGCGGGGGACAGGGCGGTGGGTCTAGCACAGATACGCAGTATTTT
TRBV28	TRBJ2-1	16	.	.	CASSLLASALTNEQFF	TGTGCCAGCAGTTTATTAGCTAGCGCGCTCACAAATGAGCAGTTCTTC
TRBV5-1	TRBJ2-3	14	.	.	CASGPADSTDTQYF	TGCGCCAGCGGCCCAGCGGATAGCACAGATACGCAGTATTTT
TRBV11-1	TRBJ1-1	13	.	.	CASSLEDSSGAFF	TGTGCCAGCAGCTTAGAAGACAGCTCAGGAGCTTTCTTT
TRBV7-6	TRBJ2-1	18	.	.	CASSSLRGGEAKINEQFF	TGTGCCAGCAGCTCCCTGCGGGGTGGGGAAGCTAAGATCAATGAGCAGTTCTTC
TRBV7-2	TRBJ2-1	14	TRBD2	.	CASSLERELYEQFF	TGTGCCAGCAGCTTAGAGCGGGAGCTATATGAGCAGTTCTTC
TRBV4-2	TRBJ2-3	19	TRBD2	once	CASSQDPYAGDRSTDTQYF	TGTGCCAGCAGCCAAGACCCATACGCGGGGGATCGTAGCACAGATACGCAGTATTTT
TRBV29-1	TRBJ2-7	13	.	.	CSVQRGSSSEQYF	TGCAGCGTTCAAAGGGGATCGTCCAGCGAGCAGTACTTC
TRBV5-1	TRBJ2-2	16	TRBD1	.	CASSWGQGAPTGELFF	TGCGCCAGCAGCTGGGGACAGGGGGCGCCCACCGGGGAGCTGTTTTTT